The T cell receptor beta chain described here comes from a study of regulatory T cells in long-lasting Graves disease. The sample holds many counts of this clonotype. The antigen remains unidentified. This sample's time point: newly diagnosed GD, antithyroid drugs for less than 3 months. From RNA extracted from PBMCs, the TCR library was made. Whole-study results and caveats: Thyroid tissue was not studied; only peripheral blood was. New patients shared roughly 980 public clonotypes, fewer than the approximately 3,000 shared by persistent patients. Persistent cases of Graves' showed reduced TCR diversity relative to newly diagnosed patients. Persistent disease preferred TRBV28, TRBJ1-2 and TRBJ2-5; new disease, TRBV20-1 and TRBJ2-1.

Building of the TCR beta libraries involved iRepertoire HTBI primers and Arm-PCR of CDR3 regions. TCRdb passed the multiplex PCR reads through MiXCR, listing each CDR3 protein once. The data contain hundreds of thousands of distinct CDR3 sequences, about 14% of them seen just once; the ten biggest clones take up 22%. Germline V lookup: CDR1 GTSNPN, CDR2 SVGIG (reference sequence). V was pared by 0 bases and J by 2 bases, with 1 base of the junction left unmatched. The CDR3 runs 14 residues. The chain is built from TRBV30 and TRBJ1-3; TRBD1 aligns across 7 bases. Source: peripheral blood mononuclear cells (PBMCs), taken at new diagnosis, from a patient treated with antithyroid drugs. The clonotype was recovered from a female donor with Graves disease. Written as DNA, the CDR3 is TGTGCCTGGAGTGTAGGGGGCGCTGGAAACACCATATATTTT. As protein: CAWSVGGAGNTIYF.